This T cell receptor beta chain derives from a study of blood T cells in healthy people across ages. Alongside a J-beta primer mix, a sample-barcoded 5' primer served in a second PCR lasting roughly 7 to 12 cycles. TCRdb called the 5' RACE reads again in MiXCR, with one record for every CDR3 protein. Here the sample spans approximately 1,700,000 distinct CDR3 sequences, about 39% being singletons. This clonotype was counted only a few times. CDR3 length: 14 amino acids. The germline gives CDR1 SGHTA, CDR2 FQGNSA. Trimming removed 1 base from V and 3 bases from J, with 9 bases in between. Sequencing used blood. The sequence derives from a human donor in good health. The rearrangement links TRBV7-2 to TRBJ1-2, with D unclear. The DNA for the CDR3 is TGTGCCAGCAGCTTAGACATGTCTGACTATGGCTACACCTTC. It translates to CASSLDMSDYGYTF.